One and the same sample provided the 32 T cell receptor beta chains below, sequenced in a study of T cells after yellow fever vaccination (dated 2019 in TCRdb). The treatment or condition label of this sample denotes: live attenuated yellow fever vaccine strain. Library preparation was by 5' RACE. TCRdb records Illumina NovaSeq 6000 as the sequencer. Using fastp trimming at Q25 and MiXCR clonotype assembly, TCRdb reanalyzed the public sequencing data and kept in-frame beta chains. Every distinct CDR3 protein forms one entry, paired with its most common genes and DNA. The sample includes around 320,000 distinct CDR3 sequences, with around 8.6% observed a single time. The ten biggest clones cover around 3.4% of the sample. Sequencing used CD4+ T cells sorted from PBMCs, obtained 5 days after the yellow fever booster vaccination. These receptors came from a man aged 18 to 29 who received the YFV17D yellow fever vaccine.

This clonotype has a handful of counts. V gene TRBV12-3 or TRBV12-4 combines with J gene TRBJ2-7; TRBD1 is a possible D gene (6 bases). The CDR3 is 13 amino acids. The V end was cut by 6 bases, the J end by 3 bases, with 12 bases between. The CDR3 coding sequence is TGTGCCAGCAGCTGGGACACCATCTACGAGCAGTACTTC. Translating it yields CASSWDTIYEQYF.

CDR3 loop: CASIPSMGTDTQYF. The CDR3 DNA follows: TGTGCCAGCATCCCCAGTATGGGCACAGATACGCAGTATTTT. V usage is TRBV2 and J usage is TRBJ2-3; D is ambiguous. Looked up from germline, CDR1 is SNHLY and CDR2 is FYNNEI. V was clipped by 7 bases and J by 1 base, with 12 bases between them. The CDR3 runs to 14 residues.

The gene calls are TRBV10-2 and TRBJ1-5, with D tentatively TRBD1 (5 bases). The CDR3 has 15 residues. Trimming removed 8 bases at V and 4 bases at J, with 18 bases between. CDR1 and CDR2 (germline): WSHSY, SAAADI. The CDR3 DNA is TGCGCCAGCCACCCACGGGGTGGGGGAAATCAGCCCCAGCATTTT. Translated: CASHPRGGGNQPQHF.

This clonotype was recorded many times. This chain joins TRBV4-2 and TRBJ2-3; D may correspond to TRBD1 or TRBD2 (5 bases each). The CDR3 spans 14 residues. Trimming stripped 4 bases from V and 3 bases from J, with 11 bases between. Germline-derived CDR1 and CDR2 are LGHNA and YNFKEQ. The CDR3 is CASSRDEGTDTQYF. DNA for the CDR3: TGTGCCAGCAGCCGGGACGAAGGGACAGATACGCAGTATTTT.

This clonotype came up many times. The rearrangement uses TRBV4-3 and TRBJ2-4; 7 nucleotides agree with TRBD1. The trim removed 0 bases at V and 8 bases at J, leaving 4 bases unmatched. This CDR3 has 14 amino acids. The V gene's germline CDR1 is LGHNA and CDR2 YSLEER. The CDR3 sequence is CASSQETGAHIQYF. The CDR3 coding sequence is TGCGCCAGCAGCCAAGAAACAGGGGCCCACATTCAGTACTTC.

In its sample, this clonotype was seen a few times. V usage is TRBV6-2 or TRBV6-3 and J usage is TRBJ1-1; possible D gene TRBD1, 6 bases. The V and J ends lost 3 bases and 3 bases respectively, with 11 bases between them. Germline V CDR1 and CDR2: MNHEY, SVGEGT. This CDR3 contains 14 residues. The CDR3 DNA sequence: TGTGCCAGCAGTTATCGGTCAGGGGACACTGAAGCTTTCTTT. Translation gives CASSYRSGDTEAFF.

The chain links TRBV19 to TRBJ1-1; D may be TRBD1 (6 bases). The V and J ends lost 5 bases and 5 bases respectively, with 15 bases between them. This CDR3 contains 14 residues. Germline V gene lookup returns CDR1 LNHDA and CDR2 SQIVND (reference sequence). CDR3 nucleotide sequence: TGTGCCAGTAGTCCTCAGGGGTTCGGAACTGAAGCTTTCTTT. Translation: CASSPQGFGTEAFF. Full variable domain (rest looked up from reference TRBV19 and TRBJ1-1): DGGITQSPKYLFRKEGQNVTLSCEQNLNHDAMYWYRQDPGQGLRLIYYSQIVNDFQKGDIAEGYSVSREKKESFPLTVTSAQKNPTAFYLCASSPQGFGTEAFFGQGTRLTVV.

V usage is TRBV6-2 or TRBV6-3 and J usage is TRBJ2-1, with D perhaps matching TRBD1 (5 bases). The CDR3 is 17 residues long. CDR1 is MNHEY and CDR2 is SVGEGT in the germline V gene. The V and J ends lost 0 bases and 2 bases respectively, with 14 bases between them. The CDR3 DNA sequence: TGTGCCAGCAGTTACTCGAATCAGGGTGGGACCTACAATGAGCAGTTCTTC. Amino acids: CASSYSNQGGTYNEQFF.

This clonotype occurred many times. The chain joins TRBV28 to TRBJ2-7; D is unclear. Germline V gene data show CDR1 as MDHEN and CDR2 as SYDVKM. The V and J ends lost 5 bases and 0 bases respectively, with 8 bases between them. This CDR3 has 13 residues. CDR3 coding DNA: TGTGCCAGCAGTCCACAGAGCTCCTACGAGCAGTACGTC. Translated: CASSPQSSYEQYV.

The sample holds a few counts of this clonotype. The rearrangement uses TRBV20-1 and TRBJ1-2, with 11 nucleotides matching TRBD1. Germline V CDR1 and CDR2: DFQATT, SNEGSKA (reference sequence). The junction had 11 bases not matched to a gene; V was cut back by 1 base and J by 4 bases. The CDR3 is made up of 17 amino acids. CDR3 DNA sequence: TGCAGTGCTAGAGCCGGGACAGGGGGAAAAGTGTTCTATGGCTACACCTTC. It yields the protein CSARAGTGGKVFYGYTF.

This clonotype was detected many times. This sequence joins TRBV20-1 and TRBJ2-4; 8 nucleotides match TRBD1. The CDR3 runs 13 residues. Germline V gene data show CDR1 as DFQATT and CDR2 as SNEGSKA (reference sequence). Trimming cost V 5 bases and J 6 bases; bases outside gene matches: 6. This CDR3 is CSAATGTGNIQYF. CDR3 nucleotide sequence: TGCAGTGCTGCAACCGGGACAGGAAACATTCAGTACTTC.

This clonotype has more than one count but fewer than ten. The rearrangement links TRBV20-1 to TRBJ2-5; D may match TRBD1 or TRBD2 (5 bases each). Germline-derived CDR1 and CDR2 are DFQATT and SNEGSKA (reference sequence). Trimming pared 6 bases from V and 4 bases from J, leaving 18 bases between. This CDR3 spans 14 amino acids. As DNA, the CDR3 is TGCAGTGCACCTTATAGGTCGAGGGGAGAGACCCAGTACTTC. Translating it yields CSAPYRSRGETQYF.

This clonotype was observed a few times. The gene calls are TRBV20-1 and TRBJ2-3, with 8 bases lining up with TRBD2. This CDR3 comprises 13 residues. Germline V CDR1 and CDR2: DFQATT, SNEGSKA (reference sequence). V lost 6 bases to trimming and J lost 1 base; unmatched junction nucleotides: 3. The CDR3 DNA follows: TGCAGTGCGACGACTAGCGGCACAGATACGCAGTATTTT. Protein: CSATTSGTDTQYF.

This clonotype appeared a few times. The chain combines TRBV6-1 with TRBJ1-2; D is unclear. This CDR3 has 17 residues. Germline values: CDR1 MNHNS, CDR2 SASEGT. Trimming removed 1 base from V and 4 bases from J, with 19 bases in between. Here the CDR3 DNA reads TGTGCCAGCAGTGAAGACCCCCGTAGGCCTCTCGTCTATGGCTACACCTTC. Amino acid sequence: CASSEDPRRPLVYGYTF.

This clonotype was observed a few times. V gene TRBV10-3 combines with J gene TRBJ2-1; D call uncertain. Per germline, CDR1 ENHRY and CDR2 SYGVKD. Trimming shortened V by 0 bases and J by 8 bases, and 14 bases separated the two germline ends. The CDR3 is made up of 15 amino acids. CDR3 region: CAISESKKLSDEQFF. CDR3 nucleotide sequence: TGTGCCATCAGTGAGTCGAAGAAGTTGTCGGATGAGCAGTTCTTC.

This clonotype was found many times. This chain uses TRBV7-2 with TRBJ2-7, with TRBD2 as a possible D gene (6 bases). Germline V gives CDR1 SGHTA, CDR2 FQGNSA. Trimming left V 2 bases short and J 0 bases short, with 11 bases between. This CDR3 is 15 amino acids long. The CDR3 spells CASSLIPGSSYEQYV. DNA for the CDR3: TGTGCCAGCAGCTTAATCCCCGGGAGCTCCTACGAGCAGTACGTC.

This clonotype came up many times. For the CDR3, the DNA is TGCGCCAGCAGCCTCACGGTGAACACCGGGGAGCTGTTTTTT. Translated: CASSLTVNTGELFF. V and J are TRBV4-3 and TRBJ2-2; D remains unclear. The ends were cut back, 4 bases at V and 1 base at J, with 7 bases in the middle. CDR3 length equals 14 residues. The V gene's germline CDR1 is LGHNA and CDR2 YSLEER.

The chain couples TRBV2 to TRBJ1-2, with D perhaps matching TRBD1 (5 bases). The CDR3 sequence is 14 residues long. CDR1 SNHLY and CDR2 FYNNEI come from the germline V gene. Trimming took off 2 bases at V and 4 bases at J, with 11 bases between the two ends. The CDR3 reads CASSERGSSYGYTF. The CDR3 bases are TGTGCCAGCAGTGAAAGGGGATCGAGCTATGGCTACACCTTC.

V gene TRBV6-4 combines with J gene TRBJ1-2, with D maybe TRBD1 (5 bases). Germline V CDR1 and CDR2: MRHNA, SNTAGT. Trimming pared 2 bases from V and 4 bases from J, leaving 5 bases between. CDR3 size: 12 residues. The CDR3 nucleotides are TGTGCCAGCAGTGACGGGGGCTATGGCTACACCTTC. It is translated as CASSDGGYGYTF.

V gene TRBV11-2 combines with J gene TRBJ2-3; no reliable D call. CDR1 is SGHAT, CDR2 FQNNGV, per germline. With 3 bases removed from V and 2 bases from J, the gap between germline ends came to 6 bases. The CDR3 has 13 residues. This CDR3 reads CASSFHTTDTQYF. The DNA of the CDR3 is TGTGCCAGCAGCTTCCATACCACAGATACGCAGTATTTT.

The CDR3 spells CASSPPGSVNEQFF. CDR3 coding DNA: TGTGCCAGCTCACCACCGGGGTCCGTCAATGAGCAGTTCTTC. V and J are TRBV18 and TRBJ2-1; D unresolved. The CDR3 runs to 14 residues. Germline V gives CDR1 KGHSH, CDR2 LQKENI. Trimming left V 0 bases short and J 6 bases short, with 9 bases between.

A few counts support this clonotype. The chain links TRBV14 to TRBJ2-5; D gene ambiguous. Germline CDR1 reads SGHDN; CDR2 reads FVKESK. The CDR3 extends over 16 amino acids. Trimming removed 0 bases from V and 3 bases from J, with 14 bases in between. This chain's CDR3 is CASSQEVVKYEETQYF. The CDR3, as DNA: TGTGCCAGCAGCCAAGAGGTTGTGAAGTACGAAGAGACCCAGTACTTC.

This clonotype came up many times. The genes are TRBV5-5 and TRBJ1-6; the D gene is possibly TRBD1 (6 bases). Per germline, CDR1 SGHKS and CDR2 YYEKEE (reference sequence). With 2 bases removed from V and 5 bases from J, the gap between germline ends came to 29 bases. The CDR3 spans 21 residues. The chain's CDR3 is CASSFNRVAVSAVGNNSPLHF. In DNA, the CDR3 is TGTGCCAGCAGCTTCAACAGGGTGGCCGTATCAGCGGTGGGTAATAATTCACCCCTCCACTTT.

The gene calls are TRBV6-2 or TRBV6-3 and TRBJ1-2, with D unresolved. The ends were cut back, 2 bases at V and 8 bases at J, with 15 bases in the middle. The CDR3 is 14 residues long. Per the germline V gene, CDR1 is MNHEY and CDR2 is SVGEGT. This chain's CDR3 is CASSYGGGLLGYTF. In nucleotides, the CDR3 is TGTGCCAGCAGTTACGGTGGCGGTCTCTTGGGCTACACCTTC.

The gene calls are TRBV7-2 and TRBJ1-6; D remains ambiguous. The CDR3 extends over 13 amino acids. V lost 4 bases and J lost 8, with 9 bases in between. Looked up from germline, CDR1 is SGHTA and CDR2 is FQGNSA. The CDR3 coding sequence is TGTGCCAGCAGCTCGATTCGGGATTCACCCCTCCACTTT. Its translation is CASSSIRDSPLHF.

This clonotype was seen a few times. V is TRBV15 and J is TRBJ2-3; D remains unclear. Germline CDR1 and CDR2: LNHNV and YYDKDF (reference sequence). V was cut by 3 bases and J by 1 base, with 11 bases left in between. The CDR3 spans 15 residues. CDR3 amino acids: CATSSALDGTDTQYF. The DNA for the CDR3 is TGTGCCACCAGCAGTGCCCTTGATGGCACAGATACGCAGTATTTT. The variable domain in full, completed from reference TRBV15 and TRBJ2-3, reads DAMVIQNPRYQVTQFGKPVTLSCSQTLNHNVMYWYQQKSSQAPKLLFHYYDKDFNNEADTPDNFQSRRPNTSFCFLDIRSPGLGDTAMYLCATSSALDGTDTQYFGPGTRLTVL.

The chain carries TRBV4-1 and TRBJ2-4; 10 bases agree with TRBD1. Germline V gives CDR1 MGHRA, CDR2 YSYEKL. J was trimmed by 5 bases and V by 4 bases; bases with no gene match: 8. The CDR3 totals 16 residues. CDR3 in DNA: TGCGCCAGCAGCCGGAACCCCGGGACAGGGGAAAACATTCAGTACTTC. It translates to CASSRNPGTGENIQYF.

The CDR3 DNA follows: TGTGCCAGCAGCTTAACGAGCCGCCTAGCGGCCAGCACCGGGGAGCTGTTTTTT. It is translated as CASSLTSRLAASTGELFF. The genes are TRBV7-3 and TRBJ2-2, with 7 bases matching TRBD2. Per germline, CDR1 SGHTA and CDR2 FQGTGA. J gave up 4 bases and V 0 bases, and 11 bases lay outside the gene matches. This CDR3 comprises 18 residues.

This clonotype has at least ten counts. The rearrangement uses TRBV2 and TRBJ1-5; D remains ambiguous. Trimming pared 6 bases from V and 7 bases from J, leaving 10 bases between. This CDR3 comprises 12 residues. Germline values: CDR1 SNHLY, CDR2 FYNNEI. CDR3 bases: TGTGCCAGCAGCTTAGAGCCGCAGCCCCAGCATTTT. It codes for CASSLEPQPQHF.

This clonotype was recorded many times. The V gene is TRBV27, the J gene TRBJ2-1, with 8 bases that match TRBD1. The CDR3 spans 17 residues. V lost 4 bases to trimming and J lost 8 bases; unmatched junction nucleotides: 16. CDR1 MNHEY and CDR2 SMNVEV come from the germline V gene (reference sequence). In DNA, the CDR3 is TGTGCCAGCAGTTGGGTTAAGGGGAGACAGGGGCTTTATGAGCAGTTCTTC. Its protein is CASSWVKGRQGLYEQFF.

Ten or more counts support this clonotype. V usage is TRBV5-1 and J usage is TRBJ2-2; 8 positions agree with TRBD2. Unmatched junction bases numbered 7, after V lost 2 bases and J lost 4 bases. This CDR3 contains 16 residues. Germline CDR1 reads SGHRS; CDR2 reads YFSETQ. CDR3 nucleotide sequence: TGCGCCAGCAGCTTTAGGAGCGGGGGAACCACCGGGGAGCTGTTTTTT. This codes for CASSFRSGGTTGELFF.

The V gene is TRBV5-1, the J gene TRBJ2-7, with a tentative D call TRBD1 (6 bases). The CDR3 covers 14 residues. V was shortened by 2 bases and J by 3 bases, with 12 bases between the two germline ends. Germline V gene sequence: CDR1 SGHRS, CDR2 YFSETQ. CDR3 sequence (DNA): TGCGCCAGCAGCTTACAGGGTTCTTTCTACGAGCAGTACGTC. Residues: CASSLQGSFYEQYV.